What follows are 8 T cell receptor beta chains derived from one specimen sequenced in a study of identical twins. TCRdb called the 5' RACE reads again in MiXCR, with one record for every CDR3 protein. There are 1.5 million to 2 million distinct CDR3 sequences in the sample; around 29% occur only once, and roughly 0.3% lies in the top ten. The sequenced sample was cord blood. These receptors were collected from a newborn girl in good health.

As DNA, the CDR3 is TGTGCCAGCAACATACAGGTCCAAGATACGCAGTATTTT. Protein: CASNIQVQDTQYF. The genes are TRBV7-9 and TRBJ2-3; a possible D gene is TRBD1 (5 bases). V lost 7 bases, J lost 5 bases, and 13 bases lay in between. This CDR3 contains 13 residues. Germline lookup yields CDR1 SEHNR and CDR2 FQNEAQ (reference sequence).

The chain joins TRBV3-1 to TRBJ1-2, with 7 bases aligning to TRBD1. The trim removed 2 bases at V and 10 bases at J, leaving 10 bases unmatched. The CDR3 is made up of 14 amino acids. Looked up from germline, CDR1 is LGHDT and CDR2 is YNNKEL (reference sequence). The CDR3 DNA sequence: TGTGCCAGCAGCCAACAGTTTGACAGGGCCAACTACACCTTC. It encodes CASSQQFDRANYTF. Using reference TRBV3-1 and TRBJ1-2 for the parts outside the CDR3, the full variable domain is DTAVSQTPKYLVTQMGNDKSIKCEQNLGHDTMYWYKQDSKKFLKIMFSYNNKELIINETVPNRFSPKSPDKAHLNLHINSLELGDSAVYFCASSQQFDRANYTFGSGTRLTVV.

The chain joins TRBV29-1 to TRBJ2-5; TRBD2 matches at 9 bases. The CDR3 covers 13 residues. CDR1 is SQVTM and CDR2 is ANQGSEA in the germline V gene. The V and J ends lost 4 bases and 11 bases, in that order; junction bases with no gene match: 11. The CDR3 region is CSVGPSGAYGQYF. The CDR3 bases are TGCAGCGTTGGTCCTAGCGGGGCCTACGGGCAGTACTTC. The full variable domain, its missing parts supplied by reference TRBV29-1 and TRBJ2-5, is SAVISQKPSRDICQRGTSLTIQCQVDSQVTMMFWYRQQPGQSLTLIATANQGSEATYESGFVIDKFPISRPNLTFSTLTVSNMSPEDSSIYLCSVGPSGAYGQYFGPGTRLLVL.

This clonotype was recorded a few times. The V and J genes are TRBV6-5 and TRBJ2-1, with a weak D call TRBD2 (6 bases). Trimming pared 8 bases from V and 2 bases from J, leaving 10 bases between. This CDR3 is 13 amino acids long. CDR1 is MNHEY, CDR2 SVGAGI, per germline. The CDR3 spells CASGWEAYNEQFF. In DNA, the CDR3 is TGTGCCAGCGGGTGGGAGGCCTACAATGAGCAGTTCTTC.

This clonotype showed up many times. The chain has TRBV12-3 or TRBV12-4 and TRBJ1-2, with 8 positions matching TRBD1. This CDR3 is built from 15 residues. The V and J ends lost 5 bases and 0 bases, in that order; junction bases with no gene match: 5. For the CDR3, the DNA is TGTGCCAGCAGTCCACGGACAGGGTCTAACTATGGCTACACCTTC. Protein product: CASSPRTGSNYGYTF.

Ten or more counts support this clonotype. This chain uses TRBV29-1 with TRBJ2-7; the D call may be TRBD1 or TRBD2 (7 bases each). This CDR3 spans 13 amino acids. CDR1 and CDR2 from the germline V gene are SQVTM and ANQGSEA. The V and J ends lost 6 bases and 3 bases respectively, with 15 bases between them. DNA for the CDR3: TGCAGCGTACTAAGCAGGGGGGGCTACGAGCAGTACTTC. Its protein product is CSVLSRGGYEQYF.

V gene TRBV7-2 combines with J gene TRBJ2-1; 12 bases map to TRBD2. Matching the DNA end better, TRBJ2-7 makes the J call doubtful. The CDR3 is 18 amino acids. Looked up from germline, CDR1 is SGHTA and CDR2 is FQGNSA. DNA for the CDR3: TGTGCCAGCAGCTTATCAGGACTAGCGGGACGCTCCTACAATGAGCAGTACTTC. It codes for CASSLSGLAGRSYNEQYF.

The chain employs TRBV20-1 and TRBJ2-5; 11 bases are shared with TRBD2. CDR3 length equals 14 residues. Germline values: CDR1 DFQATT, CDR2 SNEGSKA (reference sequence). The junction had 6 bases not matched to a gene; V was cut back by 4 bases and J by 5 bases. The CDR3 sequence is CSAIALAGVETQYF. Here the CDR3 DNA reads TGCAGTGCTATCGCACTAGCGGGGGTGGAGACCCAGTACTTC.